These T cell receptor beta chains were read from a single sample in a study of blood T cell repertoires in COVID-19. The assay was immunoSEQ multiplex PCR, and TCRdb's table has in-frame clones only and misses some. Seen here are around 230,000 clones, nearly 90% observed once, and the top ten hold 3.5% to 4%. Material: PBMCs or T cells enriched from blood (not recorded which). The receptor set was obtained from a woman in her twenties or thirties with acute COVID-19. CDR3s leave out the opening cysteine and the closing phenylalanine or tryptophan. The D gene is left open where the match is weak.

>TRBV7-9|TRBJ2-5|TRBD1
ASSTRQGFKETQY
>TRBV13|TRBJ1-1|NA
ASSKGGVVTEAF
>TRBV30|TRBJ1-1|NA
AWSVGVQPAEAF
>TRBV19|TRBJ1-5|NA
ASLIRGGGNQPQH
>TRBV20-1|TRBJ1-1|NA
SALTNTEAF
>TRBV4-2|TRBJ1-5|TRBD1
ASSQEGDGQGAQPQH
>TRBV5-1|TRBJ2-1|NA
ASSLAFEGHSYNEQF
>TRBV4-1|TRBJ2-2|NA
ASSQEPGPGELF
>TRBV27|TRBJ1-4|TRBD1
ASSSHGQGVVKLF
>TRBV9|TRBJ2-3|TRBD2
ASSAGTSFADTQY
>TRBV21-1|TRBJ1-5|NA
ASSFTGVCNQPQH
>TRBV27|TRBJ2-7|NA
ASSLGKDRARYEQY
>TRBV11-2|TRBJ1-3|TRBD1
ASSFTGDGNTIY
>TRBV13|TRBJ2-7|TRBD1
ASSTPGQGTYEQY
>TRBV6-6|TRBJ1-2|NA
ASSSVDTLLGYT
>TRBV24-1|TRBJ1-2|TRBD1
ATSDDGTAHGYT
>TRBV7-8|TRBJ2-3|TRBD2
ASSTEGRPSGSSTDTQY
>TRBV30|TRBJ1-4|NA
AWSARRGLNEKLF
>TRBV9|TRBJ1-3|TRBD1
ASSETGSSGNTIY
>TRBV6-5|TRBJ1-1|NA
ASSNPRRVGTEAF
>TRBV5-1|TRBJ2-1|TRBD2
ASSQTSGGLRTEQF
>TRBV5-1|TRBJ1-2|TRBD1
ASSYNKGAFEGYT